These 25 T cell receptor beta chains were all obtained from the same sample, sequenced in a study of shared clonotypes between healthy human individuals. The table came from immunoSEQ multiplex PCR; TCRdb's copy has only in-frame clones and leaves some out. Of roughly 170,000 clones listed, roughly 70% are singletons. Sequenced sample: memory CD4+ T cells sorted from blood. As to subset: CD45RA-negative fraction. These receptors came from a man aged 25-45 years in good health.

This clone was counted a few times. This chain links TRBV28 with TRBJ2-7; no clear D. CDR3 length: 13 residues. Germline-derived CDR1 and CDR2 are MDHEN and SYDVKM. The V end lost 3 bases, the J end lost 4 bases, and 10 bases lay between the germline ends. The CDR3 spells CASSFSAIYEQYF. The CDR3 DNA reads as TGTGCCAGCAGTTTCTCGGCGATTTACGAGCAGTACTTC.

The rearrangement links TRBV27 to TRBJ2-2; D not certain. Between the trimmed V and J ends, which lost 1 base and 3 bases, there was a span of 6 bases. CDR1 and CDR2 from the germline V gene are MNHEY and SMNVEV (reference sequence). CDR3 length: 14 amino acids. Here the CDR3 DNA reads TGTGCCAGCAGTTTATTTAGGGACACCGGGGAGCTGTTTTTT. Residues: CASSLFRDTGELFF.

The CDR3 DNA is TGTGCCAGCAGTGCCGGGCCTAGGGAAAGCGCTGGAAACACCATATATTTT. It is translated as CASSAGPRESAGNTIYF. This chain joins TRBV6-1 and TRBJ1-3, with D uncertain. Trimming cost V 4 bases and J 2 bases, with 18 bases left between them. From germline, CDR1 is MNHNS and CDR2 SASEGT. This CDR3 has 17 residues.

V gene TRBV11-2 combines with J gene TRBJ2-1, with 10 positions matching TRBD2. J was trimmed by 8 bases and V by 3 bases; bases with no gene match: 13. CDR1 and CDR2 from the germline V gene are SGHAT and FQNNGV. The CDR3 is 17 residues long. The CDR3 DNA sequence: TGTGCCAGCAGCTTCCTAGCGGGAGTCCCCGTTGTGGATGAGCAGTTCTTC. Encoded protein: CASSFLAGVPVVDEQFF.

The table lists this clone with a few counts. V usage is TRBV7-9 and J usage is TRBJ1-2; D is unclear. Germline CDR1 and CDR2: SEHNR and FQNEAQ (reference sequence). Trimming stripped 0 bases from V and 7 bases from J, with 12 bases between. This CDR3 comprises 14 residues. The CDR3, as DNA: TGTGCCAGCAGCTTAGCCGGGAGAGAAGGTGGCTACACCTTC. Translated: CASSLAGREGGYTF.

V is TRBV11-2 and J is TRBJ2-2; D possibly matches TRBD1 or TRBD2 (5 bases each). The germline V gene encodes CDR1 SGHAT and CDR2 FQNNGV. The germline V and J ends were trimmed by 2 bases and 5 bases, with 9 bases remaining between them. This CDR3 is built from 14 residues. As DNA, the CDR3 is TGTGCCAGCAGCTTAATCTGGGGGACCGGGGAGCTGTTTTTT. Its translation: CASSLIWGTGELFF.

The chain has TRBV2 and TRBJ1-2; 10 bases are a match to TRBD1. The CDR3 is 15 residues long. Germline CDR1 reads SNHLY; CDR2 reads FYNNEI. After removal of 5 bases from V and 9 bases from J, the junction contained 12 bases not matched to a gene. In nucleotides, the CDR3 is TGTGCCAGCAGTTATGAGCCGACAGGGGGCTTGAGCTACACCTTC. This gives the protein CASSYEPTGGLSYTF.

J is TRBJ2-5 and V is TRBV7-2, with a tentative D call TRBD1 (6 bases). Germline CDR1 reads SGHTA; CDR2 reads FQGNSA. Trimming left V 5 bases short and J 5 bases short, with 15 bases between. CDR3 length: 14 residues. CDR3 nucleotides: TGTGCCAGCAGCCAAGGCGGACAGTGGGAGACCCAGTACTTC. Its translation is CASSQGGQWETQYF.

The CDR3, as DNA: TGTGCCAGCGGTCGACTAGCGGGTAGGTCCAATGAGCAGTTCTTC. This encodes CASGRLAGRSNEQFF. The chain employs TRBV27 and TRBJ2-1, with 10 bases aligning to TRBD2. V shed 8 bases, J shed 6 bases, and the junction held 10 bases outside the gene matches. The CDR3 length is 15 residues. Looked up from germline, CDR1 is MNHEY and CDR2 is SMNVEV (reference sequence).

The CDR3 nucleotides read TGTGCCAGCAGCGATGACAGGGTAGCGTCCGGGGAGCTGTTTTTT. Translated: CASSDDRVASGELFF. The chain recombines TRBV11-2 with TRBJ2-2; TRBD1 agrees at 7 bases. The CDR3 totals 15 residues. From germline, CDR1 is SGHAT and CDR2 FQNNGV. V shed 5 bases and J 6 bases; nucleotides not matched to a gene: 9.

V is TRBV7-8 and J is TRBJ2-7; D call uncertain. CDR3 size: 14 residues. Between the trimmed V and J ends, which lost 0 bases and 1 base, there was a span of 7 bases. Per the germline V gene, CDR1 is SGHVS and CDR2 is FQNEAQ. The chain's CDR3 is CASSLARESYEQYF. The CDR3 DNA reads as TGTGCCAGCAGCTTAGCGCGAGAATCCTACGAGCAGTACTTC.

CDR3 region: CASSVGGSGAYTDTQYF. CDR3 in DNA: TGTGCCAGCAGCGTAGGTGGTAGCGGGGCATACACAGATACGCAGTATTTT. The chain couples TRBV9 to TRBJ2-3; 8 bases align to TRBD2. Germline lookup yields CDR1 SGDLS and CDR2 YYNGEE. CDR3 length equals 17 residues. The V and J ends lost 0 bases and 2 bases, in that order; junction bases with no gene match: 8. Supplemented by reference TRBV9 and TRBJ2-3, the full variable domain reads DSGVTQTPKHLITATGQRVTLRCSPRSGDLSVYWYQQSLDQGLQFLIQYYNGEERAKGNILERFSAQQFPDLHSELNLSSLELGDSALYFCASSVGGSGAYTDTQYFGPGTRLTVL.

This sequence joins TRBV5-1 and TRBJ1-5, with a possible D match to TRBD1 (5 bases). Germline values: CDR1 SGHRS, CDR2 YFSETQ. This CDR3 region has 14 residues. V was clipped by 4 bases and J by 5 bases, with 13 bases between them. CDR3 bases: TGCGCCAGCAGCAGGGACGGGGGGTATCAGCCCCAGCATTTT. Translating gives CASSRDGGYQPQHF.

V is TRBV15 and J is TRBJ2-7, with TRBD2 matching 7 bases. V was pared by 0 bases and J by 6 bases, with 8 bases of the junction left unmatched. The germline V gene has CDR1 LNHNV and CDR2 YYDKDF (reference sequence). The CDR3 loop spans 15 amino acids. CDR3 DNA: TGTGCCACCAGCAGAGATCGACTAGCTGCACCCGAGCAGTACTTC. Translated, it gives CATSRDRLAAPEQYF.

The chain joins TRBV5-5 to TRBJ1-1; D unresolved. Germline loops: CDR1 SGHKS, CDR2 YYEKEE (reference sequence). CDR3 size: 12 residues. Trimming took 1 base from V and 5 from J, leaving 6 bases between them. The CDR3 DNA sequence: TGTGCCAGCAGCTTGCGGGAGACTGAAGCTTTCTTT. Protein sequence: CASSLRETEAFF.

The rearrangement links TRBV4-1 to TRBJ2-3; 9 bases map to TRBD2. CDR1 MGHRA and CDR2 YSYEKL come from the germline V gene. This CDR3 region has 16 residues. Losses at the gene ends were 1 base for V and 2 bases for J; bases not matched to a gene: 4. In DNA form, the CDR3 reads TGCGCCAGCAGCCAAGGACTAGCGGTAAACACAGATACGCAGTATTTT. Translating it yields CASSQGLAVNTDTQYF.

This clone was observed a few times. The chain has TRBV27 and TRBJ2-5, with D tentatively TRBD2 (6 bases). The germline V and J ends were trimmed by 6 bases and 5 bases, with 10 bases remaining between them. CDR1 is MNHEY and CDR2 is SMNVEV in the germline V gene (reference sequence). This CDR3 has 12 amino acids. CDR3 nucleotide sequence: TGTGCCAGCAGCCGGGACTTGGAGACCCAGTACTTC. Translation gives CASSRDLETQYF.

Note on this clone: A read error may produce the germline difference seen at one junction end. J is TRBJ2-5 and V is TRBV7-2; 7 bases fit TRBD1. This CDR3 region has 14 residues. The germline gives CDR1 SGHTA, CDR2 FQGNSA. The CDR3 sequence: CASSLNRGKETRYF. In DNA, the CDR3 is TGTGCCAGCAGCTTAAACAGGGGAAAAGAGACCCGGTACTTC.

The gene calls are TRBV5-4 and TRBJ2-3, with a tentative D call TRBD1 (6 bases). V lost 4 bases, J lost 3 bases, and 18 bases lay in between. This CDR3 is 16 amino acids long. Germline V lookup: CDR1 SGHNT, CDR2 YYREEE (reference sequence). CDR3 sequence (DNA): TGTGCCAGCAGCCACAGGGACCGGCCTAGTACAGATACGCAGTATTTT. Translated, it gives CASSHRDRPSTDTQYF.

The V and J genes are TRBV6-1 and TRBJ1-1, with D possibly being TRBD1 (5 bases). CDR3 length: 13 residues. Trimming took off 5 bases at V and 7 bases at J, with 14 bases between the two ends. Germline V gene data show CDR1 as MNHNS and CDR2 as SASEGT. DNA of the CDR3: TGTGCCAGCAGTCGGGACTTCGGGGATGAAGCTTTCTTT. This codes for CASSRDFGDEAFF.

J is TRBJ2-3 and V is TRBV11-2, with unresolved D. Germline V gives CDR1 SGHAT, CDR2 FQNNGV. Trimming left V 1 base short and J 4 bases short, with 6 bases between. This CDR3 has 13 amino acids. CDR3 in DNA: TGTGCCAGCAGCTTAGGGGCATCAGATACGCAGTATTTT. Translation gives CASSLGASDTQYF. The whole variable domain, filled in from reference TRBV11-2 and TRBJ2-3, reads EAGVAQSPRYKIIEKRQSVAFWCNPISGHATLYWYQQILGQGPKLLIQFQNNGVVDDSQLPKDRFSAERLKGVDSTLKIQPAKLEDSAVYLCASSLGASDTQYFGPGTRLTVL.

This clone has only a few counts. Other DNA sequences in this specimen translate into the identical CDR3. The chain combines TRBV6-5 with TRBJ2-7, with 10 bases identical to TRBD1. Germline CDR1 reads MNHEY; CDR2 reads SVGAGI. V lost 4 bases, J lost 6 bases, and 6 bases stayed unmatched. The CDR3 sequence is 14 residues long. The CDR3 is CASSLLGQGGEQYF. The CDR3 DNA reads TGTGCCAGCAGTTTACTCGGACAGGGGGGCGAGCAGTACTTC.

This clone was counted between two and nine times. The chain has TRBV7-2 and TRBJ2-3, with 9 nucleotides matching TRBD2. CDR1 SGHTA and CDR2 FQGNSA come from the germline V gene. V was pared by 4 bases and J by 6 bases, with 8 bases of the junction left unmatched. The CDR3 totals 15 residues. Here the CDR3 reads CASSYGTSRMDTQYF. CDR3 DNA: TGTGCCAGCAGCTACGGGACTAGCCGGATGGATACGCAGTATTTT.

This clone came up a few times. CDR3 sequence: CASSAGVDTQYF. The CDR3 region has the DNA TGTGCCAGCAGTGCCGGGGTTGATACGCAGTATTTT. V is TRBV2 and J is TRBJ2-3; tentative D call: TRBD2 (5 bases). The CDR3 consists of 12 residues. Per germline, CDR1 SNHLY and CDR2 FYNNEI. Trimming cost V 4 bases and J 6 bases, with 8 bases left between them.

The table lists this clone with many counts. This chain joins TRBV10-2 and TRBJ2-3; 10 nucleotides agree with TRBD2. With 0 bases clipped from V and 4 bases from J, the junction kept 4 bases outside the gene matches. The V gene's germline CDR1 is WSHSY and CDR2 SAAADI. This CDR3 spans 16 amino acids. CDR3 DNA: TGCGCCAGCAGTGAGTCCTCTAGCGGGAGACCAGATACGCAGTATTTT. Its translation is CASSESSSGRPDTQYF.